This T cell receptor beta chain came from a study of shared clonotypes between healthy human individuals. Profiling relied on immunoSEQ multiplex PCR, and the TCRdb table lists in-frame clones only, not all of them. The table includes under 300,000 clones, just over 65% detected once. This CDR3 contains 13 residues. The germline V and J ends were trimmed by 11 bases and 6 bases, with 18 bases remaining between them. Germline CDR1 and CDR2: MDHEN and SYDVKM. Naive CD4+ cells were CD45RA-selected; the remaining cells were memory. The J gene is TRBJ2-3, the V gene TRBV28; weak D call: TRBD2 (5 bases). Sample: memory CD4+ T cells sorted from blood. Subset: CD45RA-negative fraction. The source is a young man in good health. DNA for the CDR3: TGTGCCGGGGTGCGGGCAGGCCAGGATACGCAGTATTTT. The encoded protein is CAGVRAGQDTQYF.